The 8 T cell receptor beta chains presented below share a single source sample, sequenced in a study of blood T cells in healthy people across ages. Through a sample-barcoded 5' primer and a J-beta primer mix, a second PCR was run for roughly 7 to 12 cycles. One entry per CDR3 protein, called by TCRdb with MiXCR from the 5' RACE reads. The top ten hold around 9.6% of the sample, which has approximately 900,000 distinct CDR3 sequences, 29% seen once. A further study also used this sample, focusing on T cells of mothers and their children.

Sequencing was carried out using blood. The receptors derive from a woman aged 40 to 50 in good health.

This chain connects TRBV5-1 to TRBJ1-4; D is ambiguous. Deletions cut 4 bases from V and 0 bases from J, with 4 bases between. The CDR3 spans 13 residues. Germline CDR1 SGHRS, CDR2 YFSETQ. For the CDR3, the DNA is TGCGCCAGCAGCCCCGCAACTAATGAAAAACTGTTTTTT. It yields the protein CASSPATNEKLFF.

This clonotype was found a few times. The V call is TRBV4-1, the J call TRBJ2-7, with D possibly being TRBD2 (5 bases). Trimming pared 1 base from V and 6 bases from J, leaving 13 bases between. This CDR3 spans 14 amino acids. Looked up from germline, CDR1 is MGHRA and CDR2 is YSYEKL. This CDR3 is CASSQVTGDGEQYF. As DNA, the CDR3 is TGCGCCAGCAGCCAAGTAACCGGGGATGGCGAGCAGTACTTC.

V is TRBV20-1 and J is TRBJ1-1; TRBD1 agrees at 7 bases. The junction had 7 bases not matched to a gene; V was cut back by 6 bases and J by 3 bases. This CDR3 comprises 13 residues. Germline loops: CDR1 DFQATT, CDR2 SNEGSKA (reference sequence). In DNA form, the CDR3 reads TGCAGTGCCATGTGGGACAGCTACACTGAAGCTTTCTTT. Translation gives CSAMWDSYTEAFF.

A word on this clonotype: A much larger clonotype is one base distant, so this may be a read error. This chain links TRBV27 with TRBJ2-1; no firm D call. Germline-derived CDR1 and CDR2 are MNHEY and SMNVEV (reference sequence). The CDR3 covers 17 residues. The CDR3 protein is CASSLSTVDDPYNERFF. CDR3 in DNA: TGTGCCAGCAGTTTATCCACGGTTGATGATCCGTACAATGAGCGGTTCTTC.

This rearrangement joins TRBV20-1 to TRBJ1-6, with TRBD1 identical over 9 bases. Germline V gives CDR1 DFQATT, CDR2 SNEGSKA (reference sequence). V gave up 3 bases and J gave up 7 bases; unmatched junction bases: 7. The CDR3 extends over 15 amino acids. The CDR3 protein is CSARSGTGRNSPLHF. CDR3 coding DNA: TGCAGTGCTAGGTCCGGGACAGGGAGGAATTCACCCCTCCACTTT.

Notes on this clonotype: A read error is possible here, since a much larger clone lies one base away. The chain recombines TRBV12-3 or TRBV12-4 with TRBJ2-7; the D gene is possibly TRBD1 (6 bases). The tail of the sequence fits TRBJ2-5 better, so the J call may be wrong. CDR3 length: 14 residues. This CDR3 is CANSLSQGLGTQYF. The CDR3 region has the DNA TGTGCCAACAGTTTGAGCCAGGGGTTAGGGACCCAGTACTTC.

Worth noting for this clonotype: One base away lies a much larger clone, so this may be a sequencing read error. The chain combines TRBV20-1 with TRBJ1-5; 8 bases fit TRBD1. CDR3 length: 12 residues. Germline CDR1 reads DFQATT; CDR2 reads SNEGSKA (reference sequence). CDR3 amino acids: CSADRGDQSQHF. The DNA for the CDR3 is TGCAGTGCCGACAGGGGTGATCAGTCCCAGCATTTT.

The table lists this clonotype with many counts. The chain is built from TRBV27 and TRBJ1-2; D call uncertain. CDR1 and CDR2 (germline): MNHEY, SMNVEV (reference sequence). V lost 0 bases, J lost 4 bases, and 6 bases lay in between. The CDR3 consists of 13 residues. In DNA, the CDR3 is TGTGCCAGCAGTTTATCGTGGGCCTATGGCTACACCTTC. Translated: CASSLSWAYGYTF.